This note documents a single TCR beta chain sequence. The antigen remains undetermined. The source of the sample is a study of CD8 T cells in ankylosing spondylitis. Germline V gene data show CDR1 as SGHTA and CDR2 as FQGNSA. The CDR3 runs to 13 residues. Trimming took 2 bases from V and 10 from J, leaving 12 bases between them. Study findings and constraints: CD8+ cells made up the disease-linked clones, which were relatively rare in peripheral blood. In synovial fluid and blood from reactive arthritis, some motif variants were previously reported.

Each TCR beta library was made by quantitative 5'-RACE that incorporated molecular barcodes. TCRdb processed the 5' RACE reads anew with MiXCR; each CDR3 protein has one entry. The data contain some 140,000 distinct CDR3 sequences, roughly 8.8% of them singletons. Sequenced input: synovial fluid, either unsorted or a sorted T cell fraction (not recorded which). The TCR was taken from a male donor with ankylosing spondylitis. This chain uses TRBV7-2 with TRBJ2-1; no definite D call. This CDR3 reads CASSLQARNEQFF. The CDR3 DNA follows: TGTGCCAGCAGCTTACAGGCGCGTAACGAGCAGTTCTTC.